The 3 T cell receptor beta chains listed next were all sequenced from one sample in a study of blood T cell repertoires in COVID-19. TCRdb keeps only in-frame clones here, not all; method: immunoSEQ multiplex PCR. There are 120,000 to 150,000 clones in the sample; 79% occur only once, and roughly 3.4% lies in the top ten. The sample comprised peripheral blood. The receptors originated from a man aged 60-69 years with acute or convalescent COVID-19.

This sequence joins TRBV29-1 and TRBJ1-5, with D tentatively TRBD1 (5 bases). V was shortened by 8 bases and J by 2 bases, with 19 bases between the two germline ends. CDR1 and CDR2 from the germline V gene are SQVTM and ANQGSEA. The CDR3 sequence is 15 residues long. The CDR3 nucleotides read TGCAGCCTAGCCCAGGGACTAAGATGCAATCAGCCCCAGCATTTT. This encodes CSLAQGLRCNQPQHF.

V and J are TRBV2 and TRBJ2-1; weak D call: TRBD2 (6 bases). Germline lookup yields CDR1 SNHLY and CDR2 FYNNEI. This CDR3 is 16 amino acids long. Trimming took off 7 bases at V and 3 bases at J, with 19 bases between the two ends. The CDR3 nucleotides read TGTGCCAGCAACTCCCACCTGGGAGGTCGCTACAATGAGCAGTTCTTC. Residues: CASNSHLGGRYNEQFF.

The chain has TRBV29-1 and TRBJ1-1; possible D gene TRBD1, 6 bases. The CDR3 sequence is 15 residues long. Per the germline V gene, CDR1 is SQVTM and CDR2 is ANQGSEA. Trimming pared 3 bases from V and 1 base from J, leaving 15 bases between. The CDR3 here is CSVEYSGQPNTEAFF. CDR3 nucleotides: TGCAGCGTTGAGTACTCCGGACAGCCGAACACTGAAGCTTTCTTT.